The rows below give T cell receptor beta chains drawn from one sample of a study of blood T cell repertoires in COVID-19. TCRdb keeps only in-frame clones here, not all; method: immunoSEQ multiplex PCR. This table holds some 19,000 clones, 82% found once. Source material: peripheral blood. Receptor source: a human donor in a cohort sampled during active COVID-19. CDR3s include the opening cysteine and the closing phenylalanine or tryptophan.

v_gene,j_gene,len,CDR3aa
TRBV13,TRBJ1-5,16,CASSLGPPLGNQPQHF
TRBV28,TRBJ2-1,13,CASNGAGDSEQFF
TRBV24-1,TRBJ2-1,16,CATSGPRDRIYNEQFF
TRBV9,TRBJ2-5,15,CASSGPGQGKETQYF
TRBV18,TRBJ2-6,14,CASSPGAGANVLTF
TRBV7-9,TRBJ2-5,12,CASSSYAWTQYF
TRBV19,TRBJ2-1,12,CASSKGAGEQFF
TRBV19,TRBJ2-7,14,CASSIGSGKSEQYF
TRBV10-3,TRBJ1-3,16,CAISERSSQGGNTIYF
TRBV5-8,TRBJ1-5,16,CASSLGGAPSNQPQHF
TRBV6-5,TRBJ2-7,15,CASTDGAGHSYEQYF
TRBV3-1/TRBV3-2,TRBJ2-5,15,CASSPGLAGIETQYF
TRBV28,TRBJ2-1,13,CASSSDSLLEQFF
TRBV5-1,TRBJ2-2,15,CASRRADGNTGELFF
TRBV28,TRBJ2-1,11,CASSLSVEQFF
TRBV10-3,TRBJ1-1,14,CAISDAFRGQGAFF
TRBV29-1,TRBJ2-2,13,CSVDANNTGELFF
TRBV10-3,TRBJ1-5,14,CAISGTGAGQPQHF
TRBV24-1,TRBJ1-2,13,CATSQGGNYGYTF
TRBV28,TRBJ1-2,12,CASSLKRDGYTF
TRBV19,TRBJ2-5,14,CASSAGLARETQYF
TRBV9,TRBJ2-7,16,CASSVGGTSGVYEQYF
TRBV30,TRBJ1-2,14,CAWSSAQRGYGYTF
TRBV28,TRBJ2-7,12,CASSLYEEEQYF
TRBV7-2,TRBJ1-1,18,CASSFAENRDRGEYEAFF
TRBV2,TRBJ2-1,15,CASREGWLDRNEQFF
TRBV6-5,TRBJ2-7,14,CASRTASGNSEQYF
TRBV2,TRBJ2-2,16,CASKGLTTGGGGELFF
TRBV12-3/TRBV12-4,TRBJ1-5,13,CASSLRQGSSQHF
TRBV27,TRBJ2-1,14,CESPTLYSDNEQFF
TRBV11-2,TRBJ1-4,14,CASRPTPTNEKLFF
TRBV28,TRBJ1-1,17,CASSFLTGETLAYEAFF